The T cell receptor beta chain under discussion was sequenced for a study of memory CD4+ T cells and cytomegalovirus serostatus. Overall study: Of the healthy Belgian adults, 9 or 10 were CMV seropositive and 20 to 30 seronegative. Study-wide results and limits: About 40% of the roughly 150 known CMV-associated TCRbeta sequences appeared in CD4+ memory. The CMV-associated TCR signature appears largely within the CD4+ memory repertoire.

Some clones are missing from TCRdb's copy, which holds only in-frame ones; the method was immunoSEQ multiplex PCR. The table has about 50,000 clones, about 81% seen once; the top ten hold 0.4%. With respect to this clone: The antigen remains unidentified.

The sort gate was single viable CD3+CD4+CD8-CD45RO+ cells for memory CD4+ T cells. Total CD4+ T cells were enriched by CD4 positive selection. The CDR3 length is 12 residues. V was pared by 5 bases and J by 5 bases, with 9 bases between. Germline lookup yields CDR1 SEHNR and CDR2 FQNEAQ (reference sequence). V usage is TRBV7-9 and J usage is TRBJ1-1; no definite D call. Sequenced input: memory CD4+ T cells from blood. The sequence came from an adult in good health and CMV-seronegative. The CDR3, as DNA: TGTGCCAGCAGCCCTCGGCGGACTGAAGCTTTCTTT. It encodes CASSPRRTEAFF.